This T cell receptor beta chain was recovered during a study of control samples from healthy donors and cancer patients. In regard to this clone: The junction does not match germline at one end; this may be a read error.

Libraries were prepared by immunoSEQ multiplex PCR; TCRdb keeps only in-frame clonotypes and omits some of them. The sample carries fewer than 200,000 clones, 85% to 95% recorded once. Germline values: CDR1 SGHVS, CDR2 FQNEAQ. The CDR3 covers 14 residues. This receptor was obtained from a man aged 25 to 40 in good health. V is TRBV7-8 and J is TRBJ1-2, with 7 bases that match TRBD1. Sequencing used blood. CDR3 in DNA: TGTGCCAGCAGCCTAGCAGGGGGGAGGTATGGCTACACCTTC. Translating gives CASSLAGGRYGYTF. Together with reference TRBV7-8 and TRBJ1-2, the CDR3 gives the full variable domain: GAGVSQSPRYKVAKRGQDVALRCDPISGHVSLFWYQQALGQGPEFLTYFQNEAQLDKSGLPSDRFFAERPEGSVSTLKIQRTQQEDSAVYLCASSLAGGRYGYTFGSGTRLTVV.